Given below is one TCR beta chain in context. Its target is unknown. This sample is part of a study of T-cell reconstitution after alpha-beta-depleted transplantation in children. Study results and caveats: After transplant, high TCRbeta diversity at day 60 in some patients arose from surviving recipient T cells and thymic progenitors. Reportedly, alpha-beta T cells present about two months post-transplant originated from several hundred expanded clones of graft origin. A year post-transplant, T-cell counts and diversity derived mostly from newly produced T cells.

As it was prepared, the TCRbeta library received unique molecular identifiers. TCRdb redid the calling of the PCR reads with MiXCR, one entry per CDR3 protein. This table holds about 980,000 distinct CDR3 sequences, roughly 29% found once. Germline CDR1 and CDR2: DFQATT and SNEGSKA (reference sequence). This CDR3 comprises 14 residues. The V gene end was trimmed by 6 bases and the J gene end by 8 bases; junction bases not matched to a gene: 11. The origin of this receptor is a boy younger than two who had a stem cell transplant for SCID, so the T cells may come from the graft donor. This chain joins TRBV20-1 and TRBJ2-4; 9 bases are a match to TRBD1. The source material was PBMCs, mostly from graft donor cells, sampled 360 days after TCRalphabeta/CD19-depleted stem cell transplant. CDR3 sequence: CSAPGTGFSDIQYF. As DNA, the CDR3 is TGCAGTGCCCCCGGGACAGGGTTCTCGGACATTCAGTACTTC.